The clone carrying this T cell receptor (beta chain) is a singleton in its sample. At one end, the junction sequence differs from germline, possibly due to a read error. This sample was included in a study of blood T cell repertoires in COVID-19. Study-wide context: Italy, Spain and the United States were the sources of the convalescent and acute COVID-19 samples. PBMCs, B-cell-depleted T cells, or T cells provided the cDNA or gDNA that made up the material.

The CDR3 has 15 residues. In germline, CDR1 is SSHAT, CDR2 FNYEAQ (reference sequence). TCRdb's table, derived via immunoSEQ multiplex PCR, lists solely in-frame clones and lacks some. This table holds around 200,000 clones, 70% to 80% found once. The sequence derives from a woman aged 45-65 years with acute or convalescent COVID-19. This chain connects TRBV7-7 to TRBJ2-3, with TRBD2 matching 12 bases. The specimen was peripheral blood. The CDR3 region has the DNA TGTGCTAGCAGCTTACTAGCGGGGGGTACAGATACGCAGTATTTT. Its translation: CASSLLAGGTDTQYF.